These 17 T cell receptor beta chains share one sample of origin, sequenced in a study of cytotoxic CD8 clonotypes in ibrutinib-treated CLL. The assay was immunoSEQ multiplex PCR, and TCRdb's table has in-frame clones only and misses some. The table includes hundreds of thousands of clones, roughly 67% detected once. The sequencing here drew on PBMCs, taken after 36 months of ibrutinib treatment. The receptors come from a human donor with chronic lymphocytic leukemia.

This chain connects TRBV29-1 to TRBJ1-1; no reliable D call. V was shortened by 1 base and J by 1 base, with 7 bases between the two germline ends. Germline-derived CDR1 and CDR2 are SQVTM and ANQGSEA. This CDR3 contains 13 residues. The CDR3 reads CSVEGPANTEAFF. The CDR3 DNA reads TGCAGCGTTGAAGGACCGGCGAACACTGAAGCTTTCTTT.

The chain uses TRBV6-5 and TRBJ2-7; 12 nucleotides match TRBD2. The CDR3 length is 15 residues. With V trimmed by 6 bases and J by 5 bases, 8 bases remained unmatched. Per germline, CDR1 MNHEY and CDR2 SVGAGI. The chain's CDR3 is CASRPGSSGRDEQYF. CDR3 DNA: TGTGCCAGCAGGCCCGGGTCTAGCGGGAGGGACGAGCAGTACTTC.

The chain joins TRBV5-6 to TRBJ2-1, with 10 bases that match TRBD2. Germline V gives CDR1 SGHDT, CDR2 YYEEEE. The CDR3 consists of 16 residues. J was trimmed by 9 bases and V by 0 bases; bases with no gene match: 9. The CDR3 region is CASSLVASGSWSEQFF. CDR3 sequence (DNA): TGTGCCAGCAGCTTGGTTGCTAGCGGGAGCTGGAGTGAGCAGTTCTTC.

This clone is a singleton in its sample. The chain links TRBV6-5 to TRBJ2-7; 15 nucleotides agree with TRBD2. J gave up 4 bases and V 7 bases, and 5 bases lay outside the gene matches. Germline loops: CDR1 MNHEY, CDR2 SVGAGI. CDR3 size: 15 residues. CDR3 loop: CASTGLAGGPYEQYF. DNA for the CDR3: TGTGCCAGCACTGGACTAGCGGGAGGGCCATACGAGCAGTACTTC.

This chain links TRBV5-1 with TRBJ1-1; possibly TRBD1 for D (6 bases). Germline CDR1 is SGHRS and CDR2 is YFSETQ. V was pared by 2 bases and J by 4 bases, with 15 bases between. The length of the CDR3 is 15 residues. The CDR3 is CASSLDPGVSTEAFF. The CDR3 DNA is TGCGCCAGCAGCTTAGACCCAGGGGTTAGCACTGAAGCTTTCTTT.

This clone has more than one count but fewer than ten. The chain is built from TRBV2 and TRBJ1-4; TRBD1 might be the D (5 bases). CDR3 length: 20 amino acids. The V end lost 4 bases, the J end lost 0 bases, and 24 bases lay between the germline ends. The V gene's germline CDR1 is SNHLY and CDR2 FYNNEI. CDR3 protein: CASSVSYLDRSPATNEKLFF. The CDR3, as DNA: TGTGCCAGCAGTGTGTCTTACCTAGACAGAAGCCCTGCAACTAATGAAAAACTGTTTTTT.

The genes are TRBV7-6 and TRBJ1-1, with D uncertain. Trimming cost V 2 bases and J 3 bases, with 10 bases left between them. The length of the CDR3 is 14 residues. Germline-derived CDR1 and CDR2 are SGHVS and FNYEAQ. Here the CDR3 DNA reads TGTGCCAGCAGCTTAAACAGTCCCTACACTGAAGCTTTCTTT. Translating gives CASSLNSPYTEAFF.

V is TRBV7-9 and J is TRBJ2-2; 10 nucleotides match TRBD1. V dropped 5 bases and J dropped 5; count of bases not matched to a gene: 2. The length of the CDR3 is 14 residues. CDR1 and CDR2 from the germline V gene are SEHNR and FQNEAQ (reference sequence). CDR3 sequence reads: CASSRTGGTGELFF. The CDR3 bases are TGTGCCAGCAGCCGGACAGGGGGAACCGGGGAGCTGTTTTTT.

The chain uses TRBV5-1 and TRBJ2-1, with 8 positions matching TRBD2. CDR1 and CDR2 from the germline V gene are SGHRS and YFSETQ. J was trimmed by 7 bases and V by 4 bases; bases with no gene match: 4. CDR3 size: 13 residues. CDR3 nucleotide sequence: TGCGCCAGCAGCATGACTAGCGCGAATGAGCAGTTCTTC. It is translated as CASSMTSANEQFF.

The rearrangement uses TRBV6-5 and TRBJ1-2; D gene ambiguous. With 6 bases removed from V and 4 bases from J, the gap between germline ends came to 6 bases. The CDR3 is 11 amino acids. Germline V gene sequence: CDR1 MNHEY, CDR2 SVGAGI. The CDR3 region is CASRDGYGYTF. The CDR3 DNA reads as TGTGCCAGCAGGGACGGCTATGGCTACACCTTC.

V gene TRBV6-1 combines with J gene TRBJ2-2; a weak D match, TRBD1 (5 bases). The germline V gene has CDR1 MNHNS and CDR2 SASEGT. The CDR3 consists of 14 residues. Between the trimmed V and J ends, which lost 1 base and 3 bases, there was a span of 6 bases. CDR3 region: CASSEGQYTGELFF. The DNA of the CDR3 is TGTGCCAGCAGTGAAGGACAGTACACCGGGGAGCTGTTTTTT.

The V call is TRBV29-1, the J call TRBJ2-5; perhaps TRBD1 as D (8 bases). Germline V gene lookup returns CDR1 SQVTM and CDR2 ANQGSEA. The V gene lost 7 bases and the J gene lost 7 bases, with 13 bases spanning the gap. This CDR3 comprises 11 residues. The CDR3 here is CSGNRGGTQYF. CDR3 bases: TGCAGCGGGAACAGGGGGGGGACCCAGTACTTC.

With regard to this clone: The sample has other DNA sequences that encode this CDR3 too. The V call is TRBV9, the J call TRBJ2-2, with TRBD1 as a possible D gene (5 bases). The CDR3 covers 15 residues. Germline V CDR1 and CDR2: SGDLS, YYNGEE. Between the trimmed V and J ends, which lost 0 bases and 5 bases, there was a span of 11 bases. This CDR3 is CASSVGQGRTGELFF. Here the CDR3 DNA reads TGTGCCAGCAGCGTAGGGCAGGGAAGAACCGGGGAGCTGTTTTTT.

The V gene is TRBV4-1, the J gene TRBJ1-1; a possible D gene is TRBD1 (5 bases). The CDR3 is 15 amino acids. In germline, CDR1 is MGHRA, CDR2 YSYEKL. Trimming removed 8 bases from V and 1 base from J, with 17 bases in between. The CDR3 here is CASLTIAGPNTEAFF. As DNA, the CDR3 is TGCGCCAGCTTGACCATAGCAGGGCCGAACACTGAAGCTTTCTTT.

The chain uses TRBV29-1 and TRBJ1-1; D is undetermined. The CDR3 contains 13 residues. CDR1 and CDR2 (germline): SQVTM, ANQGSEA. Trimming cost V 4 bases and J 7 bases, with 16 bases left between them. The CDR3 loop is CSVAPRLGGEAFF. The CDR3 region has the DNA TGCAGCGTTGCCCCCAGGCTTGGTGGTGAAGCTTTCTTT.

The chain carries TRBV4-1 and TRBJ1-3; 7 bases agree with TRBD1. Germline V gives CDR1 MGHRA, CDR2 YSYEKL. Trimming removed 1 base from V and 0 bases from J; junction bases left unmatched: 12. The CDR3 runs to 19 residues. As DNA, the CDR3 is TGCGCCAGCAGCCAAGGGAGGGGACAGTTCCTTTACTCTGGAAACACCATATATTTT. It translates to CASSQGRGQFLYSGNTIYF.

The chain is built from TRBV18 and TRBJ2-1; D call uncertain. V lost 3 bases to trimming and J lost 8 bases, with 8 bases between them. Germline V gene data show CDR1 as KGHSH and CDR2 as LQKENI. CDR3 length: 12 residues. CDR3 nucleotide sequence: TGTGCCAGCTCACCCAACAACTATGAGCAGTTCTTC. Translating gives CASSPNNYEQFF. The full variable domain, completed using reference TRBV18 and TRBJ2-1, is NAGVMQNPRHLVRRRGQEARLRCSPMKGHSHVYWYRQLPEEGLKFMVYLQKENIIDESGMPKERFSAEFPKEGPSILRIQQVVRGDSAAYFCASSPNNYEQFFGPGTRLTVL.